The 9 T cell receptor beta chains presented below share a single source sample, sequenced in a study of T-cell reconstitution after alpha-beta-depleted transplantation in children. Preparation of the TCRbeta library involved a method that used unique molecular identifiers. One entry per CDR3 protein results from TCRdb running MiXCR on the PCR reads. The data show about 160,000 distinct CDR3 sequences, roughly 11% seen once. Source: PBMCs, taken before TCRalphabeta/CD19-depleted stem cell transplant. These receptor sequences come from a boy aged 2 to 10 with acute myeloid leukemia, due to receive a stem cell transplant.

This clonotype was detected ten times or more. The V gene is TRBV20-1, the J gene TRBJ1-3; TRBD1 aligns across 7 bases. Trimming cost V 3 bases and J 3 bases; bases outside gene matches: 5. The CDR3 is made up of 14 amino acids. The germline CDR1 and CDR2 sequences are DFQATT and SNEGSKA (reference sequence). Written as DNA, the CDR3 is TGCAGTGCTAGTGATGCAGGGGGTGGAAACACCATATATTTT. It specifies CSASDAGGGNTIYF.

This clonotype was observed at least ten times. The chain couples TRBV29-1 to TRBJ2-3; the D is unclear. Trimming took 5 bases from V and 3 from J, leaving 15 bases between them. Germline V lookup: CDR1 SQVTM, CDR2 ANQGSEA. The CDR3 is made up of 14 amino acids. The CDR3 reads CSVRRIYGTDTQYF. CDR3 sequence (DNA): TGCAGCGTTCGACGTATCTATGGGACAGATACGCAGTATTTT.

In this sample, this clonotype turned up once. The V gene is TRBV7-8, the J gene TRBJ2-3; 7 nucleotides agree with TRBD2. CDR3 length: 14 amino acids. Trimming took 2 bases from V and 10 from J; bases not matched to a gene: 9. In germline, CDR1 is SGHVS, CDR2 FQNEAQ. The CDR3 DNA reads TGTGCCAGCAGCTTAAGACTAGCAGGGCAACCGCAGTATTTT. Translated: CASSLRLAGQPQYF.

This clonotype was observed many times. The genes are TRBV20-1 and TRBJ1-2, with TRBD1 as a possible D gene (5 bases). Germline values: CDR1 DFQATT, CDR2 SNEGSKA (reference sequence). Between the trimmed V and J ends, which lost 6 bases and 3 bases, there was a span of 14 bases. This CDR3 has 13 amino acids. For the CDR3, the DNA is TGCAGTGCAGTTCCCGGGGGGGACTATGGCTACACCTTC. Amino acids: CSAVPGGDYGYTF.

This clonotype has a count of ten or more. CDR3 coding DNA: TGCAGTGCTCCTCGGACAGGGGGGGACTATGGCTACACCTTC. Residues: CSAPRTGGDYGYTF. The chain employs TRBV20-1 and TRBJ1-2, with 10 bases lining up with TRBD1. The germline CDR1 and CDR2 sequences are DFQATT and SNEGSKA (reference sequence). V lost 5 bases to trimming and J lost 3 bases; unmatched junction nucleotides: 6. The CDR3 sequence is 14 residues long.

Only a few counts were recorded for this clonotype. Here the CDR3 reads CATSDSGLGFPDTQYF. In nucleotides, the CDR3 is TGTGCCACCAGTGACTCGGGACTGGGATTCCCAGATACGCAGTATTTT. V gene TRBV24-1 combines with J gene TRBJ2-3; possibly TRBD2 for D (6 bases). Deletions cut 4 bases from V and 4 bases from J, with 17 bases between. The CDR3 length is 16 residues. CDR1 KGHDR and CDR2 SFDVKD come from the germline V gene.

This clonotype showed up many times. The rearrangement links TRBV7-2 to TRBJ1-1; no firm D call. V lost 1 base to trimming and J lost 1 base, with 10 bases between them. The CDR3 is 15 residues long. CDR1 and CDR2 (germline): SGHTA, FQGNSA. This CDR3 reads CASSLGGRRNTEAFF. For the CDR3, the DNA is TGTGCCAGCAGCTTAGGTGGTCGTAGGAACACTGAAGCTTTCTTT.

This clonotype was observed many times. The gene calls are TRBV20-1 and TRBJ2-3; TRBD1 matches 11 bases. Germline CDR1 DFQATT, CDR2 SNEGSKA (reference sequence). V gave up 6 bases and J gave up 4 bases; unmatched junction bases: 6. CDR3 length: 14 residues. CDR3 coding DNA: TGCAGTGCCCCCTGGGGACAGGGGGCAGATACGCAGTATTTT. This translates into CSAPWGQGADTQYF.

V usage is TRBV11-1 and J usage is TRBJ2-2; the D call may be TRBD1 or TRBD2 (5 bases each). The CDR3 has 18 amino acids. Between the trimmed V and J ends, which lost 1 base and 1 base, there was a span of 16 bases. Germline assignment: CDR1 SGHAT and CDR2 FQDESV (reference sequence). The CDR3 here is CASSLGAWGAGNTGELFF. CDR3 sequence (DNA): TGTGCCAGCAGCTTAGGGGCGTGGGGCGCGGGGAACACCGGGGAGCTGTTTTTT.